The rows below give T cell receptor beta chains drawn from one sample of a study of cytomegalovirus exposure and HLA in healthy donors. Sequencing was performed with immunoSEQ multiplex PCR; in TCRdb, only in-frame clones are kept and a portion is missing. Of some 130,000 clones in the sample, around 79% were seen once. Sequences were obtained from PBMCs. Every receptor here comes from a man aged 35 to 55 in good health and CMV-seropositive. Each CDR3 is given with its conserved first and last residue. Each record gives: D gene, J gene, clone size, V gene, CDR3 DNA, CDR3 protein. The D gene is left open where the match is weak. Not every row has a clone size; where given, it reads once, few, many or a size class.

D: TRBD1
J: TRBJ1-1
size: -
V: TRBV5-6
DNA: TGTGCCAGCAGCTTGGGGACAGGGAGATCGAACACTGAAGCTTTCTTT
CDR3: CASSLGTGRSNTEAFF

D: -
J: TRBJ2-1
size: -
V: TRBV7-9
DNA: TGTGCCAGCAGCTTAGGGGCTAGGGGTACGTGGGGTTCCTACAATGAGCAGTTCTTC
CDR3: CASSLGARGTWGSYNEQFF

D: -
J: TRBJ1-4
size: -
V: TRBV5-7
DNA: TGCGCCAGCAGCTTGGCTGCAGCAACTAATGAAAAACTGTTTTTT
CDR3: CASSLAAATNEKLFF

D: -
J: TRBJ1-2
size: -
V: TRBV7-8
DNA: TGTGCCAGCAGCCCATCGGACACCTATGGCTACACCTTC
CDR3: CASSPSDTYGYTF

D: -
J: TRBJ1-1
size: few
V: TRBV5-6
DNA: TGTGCCAGCAGCCCAGGGCACGACTTTGGAGCTTTCTTT
CDR3: CASSPGHDFGAFF

D: -
J: TRBJ2-1
size: -
V: TRBV19
DNA: TGTGCCAGTAGTATAGTCCCCGTGGGGGCTAACGAGCAGTTCTTC
CDR3: CASSIVPVGANEQFF

D: TRBD2
J: TRBJ2-1
size: -
V: TRBV5-1
DNA: TGCGCCAGCAGGGTGGCTAGCGGGAGCTCCTACAATGAGCAGTTCTTC
CDR3: CASRVASGSSYNEQFF

D: -
J: TRBJ2-5
size: -
V: TRBV27
DNA: TGTGCCAGCAGTTCGAAAACCGCCGGGGAGACCCAGTACTTC
CDR3: CASSSKTAGETQYF

D: -
J: TRBJ1-3
size: -
V: TRBV5-1
DNA: TGCGCCAGCAGCTTGGCCTCAGGGTCTGGAAACACCATATATTTT
CDR3: CASSLASGSGNTIYF

D: -
J: TRBJ2-3
size: once
V: TRBV18
DNA: TGTGCCAGCTCACCTAGCGGAGCTAGCACAGATACGCAGTATTTT
CDR3: CASSPSGASTDTQYF

D: TRBD2
J: TRBJ2-7
size: few
V: TRBV7-6
DNA: TGTGCCAGCAGCGACCCTAGCGGGGGTAAATACGAGCAGTACTTC
CDR3: CASSDPSGGKYEQYF

D: -
J: TRBJ1-5
size: -
V: TRBV6-5
DNA: TGTGCCAGCAGCTACTATGGGGGCAGTGGTCAGCCCCAGCATTTT
CDR3: CASSYYGGSGQPQHF

D: TRBD1
J: TRBJ1-1
size: -
V: TRBV27
DNA: TGTGCCAGCAGTCTCGGGACAGGGCGCACTGAAGCTTTCTTT
CDR3: CASSLGTGRTEAFF

D: -
J: TRBJ1-2
size: once
V: TRBV7-8
DNA: TGTGCCAGCAGCCCCGTACCGAGAGGAAACCCTAACTATGGCTACACCTTC
CDR3: CASSPVPRGNPNYGYTF

D: -
J: TRBJ2-2
size: -
V: TRBV5-1
DNA: TGCGCCAGCGCAACAGGGACCAACACCGGGGAGCTGTTTTTT
CDR3: CASATGTNTGELFF

D: TRBD1
J: TRBJ1-5
size: -
V: TRBV27
DNA: TGTGCCAGCAGTTTATCGGCGGGACAGTACAATCAGCCCCAGCATTTT
CDR3: CASSLSAGQYNQPQHF

D: -
J: TRBJ2-3
size: once
V: TRBV29-1
DNA: TGCAGCGTTGAGGGTAGCGGTCGCACAGATACGCAGTATTTT
CDR3: CSVEGSGRTDTQYF

D: TRBD1
J: TRBJ1-2
size: once
V: TRBV29-1
DNA: TGCAGCGGCTTGGACAGGGGATATGGCTACACCTTC
CDR3: CSGLDRGYGYTF

D: TRBD2
J: TRBJ2-2
size: -
V: TRBV5-1
DNA: TGCGCCAGCAGCCTACCGTCAGCGGGAGGGAGCACCGGGGAGCTGTTTTTT
CDR3: CASSLPSAGGSTGELFF

D: -
J: TRBJ1-6
size: -
V: TRBV28
DNA: TGTGCCAGCAGTTTTCAGGGTCTGGACCTCCACTTT
CDR3: CASSFQGLDLHF

D: TRBD1
J: TRBJ1-1
size: -
V: TRBV5-1
DNA: TGCGCCAGCAGCTTGTGGGGCAGGGGGGACGCTGAAGCTTTCTTT
CDR3: CASSLWGRGDAEAFF

D: TRBD1
J: TRBJ1-2
size: -
V: TRBV6-1
DNA: TGTGCCAGCAGTCTTCAGGGGGCGATCTATGGCTACACCTTC
CDR3: CASSLQGAIYGYTF

D: -
J: TRBJ1-4
size: -
V: TRBV11-2
DNA: TGTGCCAGCAGCTTAGATCGGTACGGAGGGAATGAAAAACTGTTTTTT
CDR3: CASSLDRYGGNEKLFF

D: TRBD1
J: TRBJ1-2
size: -
V: TRBV5-6
DNA: TGTGCCAGCAGCTTGGTTTTTGGACAGGGCTATGGCTACACCTTC
CDR3: CASSLVFGQGYGYTF

D: TRBD1
J: TRBJ1-3
size: -
V: TRBV6-1
DNA: TGTGCCAGCAGGAAGGGGGACAGCGCTCACACCATATATTTT
CDR3: CASRKGDSAHTIYF

D: -
J: TRBJ1-5
size: -
V: TRBV11-2
DNA: TGTGCCAGCAGCTTAGGGGGGGGCGGTCAGCCCCAGCATTTT
CDR3: CASSLGGGGQPQHF

D: -
J: TRBJ1-1
size: -
V: TRBV28
DNA: TGTGCCAGCCCCCCAACGGGGGTGGGGAACACTGAAGCTTTCTTT
CDR3: CASPPTGVGNTEAFF

D: -
J: TRBJ2-6
size: -
V: TRBV5-4
DNA: TGTGCCAGCAGCTCTTTGGGGGGACAGCCCGCTGGGGCCAACGTCCTGACTTTC
CDR3: CASSSLGGQPAGANVLTF

D: TRBD2
J: TRBJ2-5
size: -
V: TRBV6-1
DNA: TGTGCCAGTGACGTCCCAACGGGAGGGCCCGGGACCCAGTACTTC
CDR3: CASDVPTGGPGTQYF

D: TRBD1
J: TRBJ1-2
size: -
V: TRBV2
DNA: TGTGCCAGCAGGAAGGACAGGGGCGGTGGCTACACCTTC
CDR3: CASRKDRGGGYTF

D: TRBD2
J: TRBJ2-4
size: -
V: TRBV7-8
DNA: TGTGCCAGCAGCCCTTGGACTAGCAGCAAAAACATTCAGTACTTC
CDR3: CASSPWTSSKNIQYF

D: -
J: TRBJ1-1
size: -
V: TRBV5-1
DNA: TGCGCCAGCAGCCCCGTGGACTTGAACACTGAAGCTTTCTTT
CDR3: CASSPVDLNTEAFF

D: -
J: TRBJ1-1
size: -
V: TRBV7-6
DNA: TGTGCCAGCAGCCTCAGTGACACTGAAGCTTTCTTT
CDR3: CASSLSDTEAFF

D: TRBD1
J: TRBJ2-7
size: once
V: TRBV9
DNA: TGTGCCAGCAGCGCGGGGACAGGGTCCTCCTACGAGCAGTACTTC
CDR3: CASSAGTGSSYEQYF

D: -
J: TRBJ1-1
size: few
V: TRBV6-1
DNA: TGTGCCAGCAGTGAACGAGGCATCGGGGGGCAAACTGAAGCTTTCTTT
CDR3: CASSERGIGGQTEAFF

D: TRBD2
J: TRBJ2-7
size: -
V: TRBV19
DNA: TGTGCCAGTAGCCCGCTCGGGACTAGCGGGACCTCCTACGAGCAGTACTTC
CDR3: CASSPLGTSGTSYEQYF

D: TRBD1
J: TRBJ1-1
size: -
V: TRBV2
DNA: TGTGCCAGCAGTGAAGCAGAGGGGGCGAACACTGAAGCTTTCTTT
CDR3: CASSEAEGANTEAFF

D: TRBD1
J: TRBJ2-5
size: -
V: TRBV6-4
DNA: TGTGCCAGCGCCCTGACGGGACAGGGGGCAGAGACCCAGTACTTC
CDR3: CASALTGQGAETQYF

D: -
J: TRBJ2-2
size: -
V: TRBV4-2
DNA: TGTGCCAGCAGCCAGGCAGGACAGACCTTAAACACCGGGGAGCTGTTTTTT
CDR3: CASSQAGQTLNTGELFF

D: -
J: TRBJ1-3
size: -
V: TRBV28
DNA: TGTGCCAGCGCCGGGGAAGGAGCTATGAACTCCAGGTCTGGAAACACCATATATTTT
CDR3: CASAGEGAMNSRSGNTIYF

D: -
J: TRBJ2-7
size: -
V: TRBV9
DNA: TGTGCCAGCAGCCTCCACGGGTTCCCATACGAGCAGTACTTC
CDR3: CASSLHGFPYEQYF

D: -
J: TRBJ1-5
size: few
V: TRBV28
DNA: TGTGCCAGCAGTTTAGTGGAGGGATTTCAGCCCCAGCATTTT
CDR3: CASSLVEGFQPQHF